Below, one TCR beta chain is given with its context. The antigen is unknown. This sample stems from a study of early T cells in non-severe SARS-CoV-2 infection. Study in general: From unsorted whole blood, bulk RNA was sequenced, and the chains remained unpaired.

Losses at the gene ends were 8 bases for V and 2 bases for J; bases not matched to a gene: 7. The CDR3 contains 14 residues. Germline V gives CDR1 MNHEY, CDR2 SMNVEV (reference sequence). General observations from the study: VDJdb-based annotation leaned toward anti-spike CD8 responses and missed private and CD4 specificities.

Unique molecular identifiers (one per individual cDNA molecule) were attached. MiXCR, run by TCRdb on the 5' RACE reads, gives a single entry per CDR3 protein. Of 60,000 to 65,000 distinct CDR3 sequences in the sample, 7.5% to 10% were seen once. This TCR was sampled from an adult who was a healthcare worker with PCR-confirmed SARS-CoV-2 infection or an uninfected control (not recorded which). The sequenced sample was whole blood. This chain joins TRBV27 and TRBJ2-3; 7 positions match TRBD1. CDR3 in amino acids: CASSDRAHTDTQYF. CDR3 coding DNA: TGTGCCAGCTCTGACAGGGCCCACACAGATACGCAGTATTTT.